Reported below is one T cell receptor beta chain. This record belongs to a study of control samples from healthy donors and cancer patients. With 6 bases removed from V and 9 bases from J, the gap between germline ends came to 15 bases. The CDR3 is 11 amino acids. Looked up from germline, CDR1 is DFQATT and CDR2 is SNEGSKA (reference sequence). Repertoires were generated with immunoSEQ multiplex PCR, while TCRdb's copy carries only in-frame clones and drops some. The profile shows 150,000 to 200,000 clones, just over 85% of them singletons. This chain joins TRBV20-1 and TRBJ2-7; D is undetermined. The material sequenced was blood. This receptor was taken from a man younger than 30 in good health. CDR3 DNA sequence: TGCAGTGCCGCCTCTTCGTGGGGGCAGTACTTC. Encoded protein: CSAASSWGQYF.